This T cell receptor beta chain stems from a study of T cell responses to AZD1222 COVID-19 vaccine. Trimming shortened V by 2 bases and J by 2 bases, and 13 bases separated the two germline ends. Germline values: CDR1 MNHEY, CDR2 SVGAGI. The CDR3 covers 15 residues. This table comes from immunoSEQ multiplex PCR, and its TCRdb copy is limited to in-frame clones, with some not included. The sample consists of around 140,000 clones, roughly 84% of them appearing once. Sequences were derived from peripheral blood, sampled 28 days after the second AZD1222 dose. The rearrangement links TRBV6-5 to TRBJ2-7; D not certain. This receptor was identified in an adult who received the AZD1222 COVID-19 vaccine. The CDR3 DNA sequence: TGTGCCAGCAGTTACCGGGTAGGGCTCCCCTACGAGCAGTACTTC. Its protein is CASSYRVGLPYEQYF.